These 17 T cell receptor beta chains share one sample of origin, sequenced in a study of blood T cell repertoires in COVID-19. Here immunoSEQ multiplex PCR was the method, and the copy in TCRdb shows in-frame clones only, minus some. Of more than 150,000 clones in the sample, less than 90% were seen once. The sample was peripheral blood. Receptors originate from a man between 65 and 80 years old with active or convalescent COVID-19.

The chain employs TRBV27 and TRBJ2-7, with 11 bases identical to TRBD2. Germline V CDR1 and CDR2: MNHEY, SMNVEV (reference sequence). The CDR3 consists of 15 residues. Trimming at V came to 3 bases and at J to 2 bases, leaving 3 bases not matched to a gene. The CDR3: CASSFGTSGTYEQYF. The CDR3 bases are TGTGCCAGCAGTTTCGGGACTAGCGGAACCTACGAGCAGTACTTC.

This chain uses TRBV21-1 with TRBJ2-7; TRBD2 is the table's D call, not checked against the DNA. TRBV21-1 is a documented pseudogene. This CDR3 is 16 amino acids long. CDR3 DNA: TGTGCCAGCAGCCCTGCCGGGCGGGGCGGGAACTACGAGCAGTACTTC. Protein: CASSPAGRGGNYEQYF.

The CDR3 region has the DNA TGTGCCAGCAGCTCAAGACGGGACACTGAAGCTTTCTTT. It is translated as CASSSRRDTEAFF. V is TRBV7-6 and J is TRBJ1-1; D uncertain. The germline V gene has CDR1 SGHVS and CDR2 FNYEAQ. CDR3 size: 13 residues. Trimming shortened V by 4 bases and J by 3 bases, and 9 bases separated the two germline ends. The variable domain in full, with the rest retrieved from reference TRBV7-6 and TRBJ1-1, is GAGVSQSPRYKVTKRGQDVALRCDPISGHVSLYWYRQALGQGPEFLTYFNYEAQQDKSGLPNDRFSAERPEGSISTLTIQRTEQRDSAMYRCASSSRRDTEAFFGQGTRLTVV.

The rearrangement joins TRBV3-1 (or the pseudogene TRBV3-2) to TRBJ2-7, with D possibly matching TRBD1 (6 bases). Per germline, CDR1 LGHDT and CDR2 YNNKEL (reference sequence). Trimming cost V 3 bases and J 2 bases, with 11 bases left between them. The CDR3 spans 14 residues. In nucleotides, the CDR3 is TGTGCCAGCAGCCACGGGACAAACACCTACGAGCAGTACTTC. Residues: CASSHGTNTYEQYF.

The chain carries TRBV7-8 and TRBJ1-2; D unresolved. CDR3 length: 13 residues. Per the germline V gene, CDR1 is SGHVS and CDR2 is FQNEAQ. V lost 2 bases to trimming and J lost 5 bases, with 9 bases between them. CDR3 nucleotide sequence: TGTGCCAGCAGCTTATCCTCGTATTATGGCTACACCTTC. Encoded protein: CASSLSSYYGYTF.

Relative to its sample, this clone is medium-sized. V is TRBV13 and J is TRBJ2-7; D perhaps matches TRBD2 (5 bases). V lost 2 bases, J lost 0 bases, and 11 bases lay in between. The CDR3 runs 15 residues. Looked up from germline, CDR1 is PRHDT and CDR2 is FYEKMQ (reference sequence). CDR3 region: CASSLMSGPSYEQYF. The CDR3 DNA follows: TGTGCCAGCAGCTTAATGAGCGGCCCCTCCTACGAGCAGTACTTC.

J is TRBJ2-1 and V is TRBV7-6; 7 bases are shared with TRBD1. CDR3 size: 16 residues. The trim removed 1 base at V and 7 bases at J, leaving 10 bases unmatched. The germline CDR1 and CDR2 sequences are SGHVS and FNYEAQ. CDR3 nucleotide sequence: TGTGCCAGCAGCTTAGGTCCGAGACAGGGTGAGAATGAGCAGTTCTTC. This gives the protein CASSLGPRQGENEQFF.

The V call is TRBV6-2 or TRBV6-3, the J call TRBJ1-4; 10 nucleotides agree with TRBD1. Trimming cost V 2 bases and J 7 bases; bases outside gene matches: 4. The CDR3 loop spans 15 amino acids. CDR1 MNHEY and CDR2 SVGEGT come from the germline V gene. In nucleotides, the CDR3 is TGTGCCAGCAGTTACCGACAGGGGGCAAGTGAAAAACTGTTTTTT. Translation: CASSYRQGASEKLFF.

This clone was recorded only once. The chain recombines TRBV25-1 with TRBJ1-5; D gene uncertain. The germline gives CDR1 MGHDK, CDR2 SYGVNS. V was clipped by 1 base and J by 4 bases, with 11 bases between them. The CDR3 runs to 15 residues. The CDR3 spells CASSESKGGNQPQHF. The CDR3 DNA reads as TGTGCCAGCAGTGAATCGAAAGGCGGAAATCAGCCCCAGCATTTT.

This chain uses TRBV9 with TRBJ1-1, with D perhaps matching TRBD1 (6 bases). Germline V gene data show CDR1 as SGDLS and CDR2 as YYNGEE. V lost 3 bases, J lost 2 bases, and 14 bases lay in between. The length of the CDR3 is 15 residues. The CDR3 protein is CASSATRTVNTEAFF. In DNA, the CDR3 is TGTGCCAGCAGCGCGACACGGACAGTTAACACTGAAGCTTTCTTT.

The rearrangement uses TRBV6-2 or TRBV6-3 and TRBJ1-5; 7 nucleotides align to TRBD1. CDR3 length: 15 residues. V shed 4 bases, J shed 0 bases, and the junction held 3 bases outside the gene matches. Germline values: CDR1 MNHEY, CDR2 SVGEGT. The CDR3 DNA reads TGTGCCAGCAGTTTCGCAGGGGGTAGCAATCAGCCCCAGCATTTT. It encodes CASSFAGGSNQPQHF.

The chain couples TRBV7-9 to TRBJ1-1, with D hard to call. V was clipped by 5 bases and J by 3 bases, with 7 bases between them. CDR3 length: 12 amino acids. Looked up from germline, CDR1 is SEHNR and CDR2 is FQNEAQ (reference sequence). CDR3 DNA: TGTGCCAGCAGCCCCCAGGACACTGAAGCTTTCTTT. This encodes CASSPQDTEAFF.

This CDR3 is CASSSPGTGDGANVLTF. The CDR3 DNA sequence: TGTGCCAGCAGCTCGCCCGGGACAGGGGACGGGGCCAACGTCCTGACTTTC. The V and J genes are TRBV4-2 and TRBJ2-6; 10 bases are a match to TRBD1. The CDR3 sequence is 17 residues long. Germline trimming cut 5 bases from V and 4 bases from J; bases unmatched to any gene: 8. The germline V gene encodes CDR1 LGHNA and CDR2 YNFKEQ.

The chain couples TRBV3-1 (or the pseudogene TRBV3-2) to TRBJ2-2; no firm D call. V shed 8 bases and J shed 4 bases, with 14 bases lying between them. Per germline, CDR1 LGHDT and CDR2 YNNKEL (reference sequence). CDR3 length: 14 amino acids. CDR3 residues: CASLGSWATGELFF. The CDR3 nucleotides are TGTGCCAGCCTTGGATCTTGGGCCACCGGGGAGCTGTTTTTT.

The CDR3: CSLGTGVGNEQFF. In DNA, the CDR3 is TGCAGCCTCGGGACAGGGGTCGGTAATGAGCAGTTCTTC. The rearrangement uses TRBV29-1 and TRBJ2-1, with 10 bases fitting TRBD1. The length of the CDR3 is 13 residues. J lost 7 bases, V lost 8 bases, and 8 bases had no gene match. CDR1 and CDR2 (germline): SQVTM, ANQGSEA.

This rearrangement joins TRBV3-1 (or the pseudogene TRBV3-2) to TRBJ2-1; 8 nucleotides agree with TRBD1. V shed 7 bases, J shed 3 bases, and the junction held 11 bases outside the gene matches. Looked up from germline, CDR1 is LGHDT and CDR2 is YNNKEL (reference sequence). This CDR3 contains 16 residues. The CDR3 reads CASTPLAGTGYNEQFF. The CDR3 nucleotides are TGTGCCAGCACCCCACTTGCCGGGACAGGCTACAATGAGCAGTTCTTC.

CDR3 sequence reads: CASSRWPEGGNTEAFF. CDR3 nucleotides: TGTGCCAGCAGTAGGTGGCCGGAGGGAGGGAACACTGAAGCTTTCTTT. The chain combines TRBV7-2 with TRBJ1-1; D is unclear. CDR3 length equals 16 residues. The germline V gene encodes CDR1 SGHTA and CDR2 FQGNSA. The germline V and J ends were trimmed by 6 bases and 1 base, with 18 bases remaining between them.